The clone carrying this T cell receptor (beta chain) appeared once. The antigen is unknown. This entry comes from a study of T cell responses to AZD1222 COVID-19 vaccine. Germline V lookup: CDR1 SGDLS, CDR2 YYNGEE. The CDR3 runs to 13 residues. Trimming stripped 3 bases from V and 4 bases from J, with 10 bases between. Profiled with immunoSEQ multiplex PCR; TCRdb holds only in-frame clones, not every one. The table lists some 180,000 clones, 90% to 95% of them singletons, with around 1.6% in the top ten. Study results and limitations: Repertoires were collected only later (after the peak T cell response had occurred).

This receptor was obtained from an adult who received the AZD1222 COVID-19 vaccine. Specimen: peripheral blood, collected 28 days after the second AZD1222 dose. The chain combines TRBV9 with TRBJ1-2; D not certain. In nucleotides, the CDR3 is TGTGCCAGCAGCGGGATGATCAGCTATGGCTACACCTTC. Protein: CASSGMISYGYTF.